A single sample gave rise to the 17 T cell receptor beta chains below, sequenced in a study of CD8+CD57+ T cells in acquired aplastic anemia. The template used for profiling TCR beta VDJ and CDR3 was genomic DNA. TCRdb reprocessed the reads via MiXCR and lists one record per CDR3 protein. Among more than 150,000 distinct CDR3 sequences listed, around half were seen once. Before being chosen for sequencing, patients had shown CD8+CD57+ cell expansion by flow cytometry. Sequenced material: sorted CD4+, CD8+, or CD8+CD57+ T cells (not recorded which) from PBMCs. These TCRs come from a human donor with aplastic anemia.

This clonotype was observed at least ten times. This chain uses TRBV7-8 with TRBJ2-5, with D uncertain. Deletions cut 3 bases from V and 1 base from J, with 6 bases between. The CDR3 sequence is 13 residues long. CDR1 SGHVS and CDR2 FQNEAQ come from the germline V gene. DNA of the CDR3: TGTGCCAGCAGCTTCGGCTTCCAAGAGACCCAGTACTTC. Protein sequence: CASSFGFQETQYF.

The table lists this clonotype with many counts. V is TRBV5-4 and J is TRBJ2-1, with a possible D match to TRBD2 (6 bases). This CDR3 has 13 residues. The ends were cut back, 4 bases at V and 7 bases at J, with 12 bases in the middle. The germline V gene encodes CDR1 SGHNT and CDR2 YYREEE (reference sequence). The CDR3 reads CASSPGTQNEQFF. Here the CDR3 DNA reads TGTGCCAGCAGCCCTGGGACTCAAAATGAGCAGTTCTTC.

The V call is TRBV13, the J call TRBJ2-4; TRBD1 matches 7 bases. Germline-derived CDR1 and CDR2 are PRHDT and FYEKMQ (reference sequence). The V and J ends lost 5 bases and 0 bases, in that order; junction bases with no gene match: 7. The CDR3 loop spans 16 amino acids. CDR3 protein: CASSTGTAVAKNIQYF. The CDR3 bases are TGTGCCAGCAGCACGGGGACAGCCGTAGCCAAAAACATTCAGTACTTC.

V usage is TRBV10-2 and J usage is TRBJ1-3, with 7 nucleotides matching TRBD1. The J segment lost 0 bases and the V segment lost 8 bases, leaving 7 bases of the junction unmatched. The CDR3 sequence is 15 residues long. The germline V gene encodes CDR1 WSHSY and CDR2 SAAADI. The CDR3 nucleotides are TGCGCCAGCCACCGTGGACAGGTCTCTGGAAACACCATATATTTT. Amino acid sequence: CASHRGQVSGNTIYF.

A word on this clonotype: The junction departs from germline at one end; a sequencing error may be responsible. The chain joins TRBV19 to TRBJ2-1; 7 nucleotides agree with TRBD2. Germline V gene lookup returns CDR1 LNHDA and CDR2 SQIVND (reference sequence). This CDR3 has 14 residues. The CDR3 region is CASRGASGSHEQLF. Written as DNA, the CDR3 is TGTGCCAGTAGAGGGGCTAGCGGAAGTCATGAGCAGCTCTTC.

This clonotype has a count of ten or more. The chain is built from TRBV15 and TRBJ2-7; 7 bases are shared with TRBD1. V shed 2 bases, J shed 4 bases, and the junction held 11 bases outside the gene matches. Germline values: CDR1 LNHNV, CDR2 YYDKDF (reference sequence). The CDR3 has 16 residues. Here the CDR3 DNA reads TGTGCCACCAGCAGACCCGGGACAGTCCTTACATACGAGCAGTACTTC. It yields the protein CATSRPGTVLTYEQYF.

This chain uses TRBV25-1 with TRBJ2-5; the match to TRBD2 covers 8 bases. Germline lookup yields CDR1 MGHDK and CDR2 SYGVNS. CDR3 length: 15 residues. V was clipped by 5 bases and J by 9 bases; unmatched bases: 14. The DNA of the CDR3 is TGTGCCAGCAGTCCGCCACCGGGGGGGTCGGGGCCCCAGTACTTC. As protein: CASSPPPGGSGPQYF. Complete variable domain (other parts from reference TRBV25-1 and TRBJ2-5): EADIYQTPRYLVIGTGKKITLECSQTMGHDKMYWYQQDPGMELHLIHYSYGVNSTEKGDLSSESTVSRIRTEHFPLTLESARPSHTSQYLCASSPPPGGSGPQYFGPGTRLLVL.

The rearrangement uses TRBV15 and TRBJ2-3; D gene ambiguous. The V gene lost 9 bases and the J gene lost 2 bases, with 15 bases spanning the gap. The germline V gene encodes CDR1 LNHNV and CDR2 YYDKDF (reference sequence). CDR3 length equals 14 residues. CDR3 sequence (DNA): TGTGCCACATCCGGCCCCGTCTTCACAGATACGCAGTATTTT. It encodes CATSGPVFTDTQYF.

This chain links TRBV7-9 with TRBJ2-1; D call uncertain. From germline, CDR1 is SEHNR and CDR2 FQNEAQ (reference sequence). The CDR3 covers 13 residues. Trimming pared 4 bases from V and 2 bases from J, leaving 6 bases between. Here the CDR3 reads CASSSAAYNEQFF. CDR3 in DNA: TGTGCCAGCAGCTCGGCAGCCTACAATGAGCAGTTCTTC.

This clonotype came up many times. The chain employs TRBV11-1 and TRBJ2-3; 8 nucleotides agree with TRBD2. The CDR3 runs 19 residues. Looked up from germline, CDR1 is SGHAT and CDR2 is FQDESV (reference sequence). With 3 bases clipped from V and 1 base from J, the junction kept 15 bases outside the gene matches. DNA for the CDR3: TGTGCCAGCAGCTTTTGGGTTACTAGCGGTGAGGGGGGCACAGATACGCAGTATTTT. This codes for CASSFWVTSGEGGTDTQYF. The variable domain in full, with the rest retrieved from reference TRBV11-1 and TRBJ2-3, is EAEVAQSPRYKITEKSQAVAFWCDPISGHATLYWYRQILGQGPELLVQFQDESVVDDSQLPKDRFSAERLKGVDSTLKIQPAELGDSAMYLCASSFWVTSGEGGTDTQYFGPGTRLTVL.

This clonotype was seen only once. This chain links TRBV5-1 with TRBJ1-6, with D possibly being TRBD1 (6 bases). CDR1 is SGHRS and CDR2 is YFSETQ in the germline V gene. This CDR3 spans 15 amino acids. Trimming took 0 bases from V and 9 from J, leaving 13 bases between them. CDR3: CASSLGAGDASPLHF. CDR3 coding DNA: TGCGCCAGCAGCTTGGGGGCAGGGGACGCTTCACCCCTCCACTTT. The complete variable domain, with remaining parts taken from reference TRBV5-1 and TRBJ1-6, reads KAGVTQTPRYLIKTRGQQVTLSCSPISGHRSVSWYQQTPGQGLQFLFEYFSETQRNKGNFPGRFSGRQFSNSRSEMNVSTLELGDSALYLCASSLGAGDASPLHFGNGTRLTVT.

This clonotype was seen ten or more times. This chain uses TRBV5-1 with TRBJ2-1; D ambiguous. The V gene's germline CDR1 is SGHRS and CDR2 YFSETQ. The ends were cut back, 4 bases at V and 2 bases at J, with 13 bases in the middle. The CDR3 loop spans 15 amino acids. The chain's CDR3 is CASSPELGTYNEQFF. CDR3 in DNA: TGCGCCAGCAGCCCCGAATTGGGGACCTACAATGAGCAGTTCTTC.

The rearrangement joins TRBV19 to TRBJ1-5; D gene uncertain. V shed 1 base and J shed 3 bases, with 10 bases lying between them. CDR3 length: 15 amino acids. Germline CDR1 reads LNHDA; CDR2 reads SQIVND (reference sequence). The CDR3 is CASSIGSRNNQPQHF. The DNA of the CDR3 is TGTGCCAGTAGTATAGGGTCTCGTAACAATCAGCCCCAGCATTTT.

This clonotype was seen at least ten times. V usage is TRBV12-3 or TRBV12-4 and J usage is TRBJ1-2; possible D gene TRBD1, 5 bases. The CDR3 has 13 amino acids. Deletions cut 5 bases from V and 4 bases from J, with 11 bases between. The CDR3 bases are TGTGCCAGCAGTCTTGACAGAATCTATGGCTACACCTTC. Residues: CASSLDRIYGYTF.

V gene TRBV29-1 combines with J gene TRBJ1-1, with D unresolved. This CDR3 has 13 residues. V lost 6 bases and J lost 4, with 15 bases in between. Germline values: CDR1 SQVTM, CDR2 ANQGSEA. The CDR3 DNA sequence: TGCAGCGTGGAGGATGGGTGGGGCACTGAAGCTTTCTTT. Its translation is CSVEDGWGTEAFF.

The chain employs TRBV19 and TRBJ1-2, with a possible D match to TRBD1 (6 bases). The germline V and J ends were trimmed by 5 bases and 7 bases, with 14 bases remaining between them. The CDR3 runs 13 residues. Germline CDR1 and CDR2: LNHDA and SQIVND (reference sequence). CDR3 DNA: TGTGCCAGTAGTGTCCAACGGACAGTTGGCTACACCTTC. Amino acid sequence: CASSVQRTVGYTF.

This clonotype is medium-sized by share. The chain uses TRBV25-1 and TRBJ1-6, with D perhaps matching TRBD1 (6 bases). Trimming took 8 bases from V and 7 from J, leaving 18 bases between them. CDR3 size: 15 residues. Per the germline V gene, CDR1 is MGHDK and CDR2 is SYGVNS. CDR3 coding DNA: TGTGCCAGCGAGAGTTACAGGGCTGAGAATTCACCCCTCCACTTT. Translation: CASESYRAENSPLHF.